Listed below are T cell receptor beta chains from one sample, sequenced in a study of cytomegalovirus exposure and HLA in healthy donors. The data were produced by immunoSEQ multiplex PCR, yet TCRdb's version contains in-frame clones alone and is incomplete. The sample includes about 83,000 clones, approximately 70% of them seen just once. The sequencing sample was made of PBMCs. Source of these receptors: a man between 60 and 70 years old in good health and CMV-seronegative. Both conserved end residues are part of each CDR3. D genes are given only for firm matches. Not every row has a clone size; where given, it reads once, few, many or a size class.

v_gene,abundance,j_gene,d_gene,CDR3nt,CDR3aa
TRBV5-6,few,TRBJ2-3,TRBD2,TGTGCCAGCAGCGGGGGACTAGCGGGACGAAGGGATACGCAGTATTTT,CASSGGLAGRRDTQYF
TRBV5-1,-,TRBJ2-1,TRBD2,TGCGCCAGCAGCCCCCGCGGGACACTAGCGGCTAAGGAGTTCTTC,CASSPRGTLAAKEFF
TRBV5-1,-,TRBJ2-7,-,TGCGCCAGCAGCTTTAATCAGGGGAACGAGCAGTACTTC,CASSFNQGNEQYF
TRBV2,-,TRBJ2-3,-,TGTGCCAGCAGTCCCCGTAAACTATCCCGATTAACAGATACGCAGTATTTT,CASSPRKLSRLTDTQYF
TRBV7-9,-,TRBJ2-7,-,TGTTCCAGCAGCTCCGACAGCTACGAGCAGTACTTC,CSSSSDSYEQYF
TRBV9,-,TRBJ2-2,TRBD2,TGTGCCAGCAGCGTAGATAGCGGGATACCTACCGGGGAGCTGTTTTTT,CASSVDSGIPTGELFF
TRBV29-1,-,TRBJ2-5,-,TGCAGCGTTGATAGGGGGACCGCCATCCAAGAGACCCAGTACTTC,CSVDRGTAIQETQYF
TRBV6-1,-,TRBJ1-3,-,TGTGCCAGCACGAGGCAGGGGGGAAACACCATATATTTT,CASTRQGGNTIYF
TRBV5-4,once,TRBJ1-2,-,TGTGCCAGCAGCTCCCCGGGAATAGATGGCTACACCTTC,CASSSPGIDGYTF
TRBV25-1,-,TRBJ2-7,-,TGTGCCAGCAGGGTCCCCGACCGGGAGTATTTCTTCGAGCAGTACTTC,CASRVPDREYFFEQYF
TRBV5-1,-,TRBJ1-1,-,TGCGCCAGCAGCCTGGGCGGGAACACTGAAGCTTTCTTT,CASSLGGNTEAFF
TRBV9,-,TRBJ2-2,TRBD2,TGTGCCAGCAGCGTAGGAGCGGGGGGGAACACCGGGGAGCTGTTTTTT,CASSVGAGGNTGELFF